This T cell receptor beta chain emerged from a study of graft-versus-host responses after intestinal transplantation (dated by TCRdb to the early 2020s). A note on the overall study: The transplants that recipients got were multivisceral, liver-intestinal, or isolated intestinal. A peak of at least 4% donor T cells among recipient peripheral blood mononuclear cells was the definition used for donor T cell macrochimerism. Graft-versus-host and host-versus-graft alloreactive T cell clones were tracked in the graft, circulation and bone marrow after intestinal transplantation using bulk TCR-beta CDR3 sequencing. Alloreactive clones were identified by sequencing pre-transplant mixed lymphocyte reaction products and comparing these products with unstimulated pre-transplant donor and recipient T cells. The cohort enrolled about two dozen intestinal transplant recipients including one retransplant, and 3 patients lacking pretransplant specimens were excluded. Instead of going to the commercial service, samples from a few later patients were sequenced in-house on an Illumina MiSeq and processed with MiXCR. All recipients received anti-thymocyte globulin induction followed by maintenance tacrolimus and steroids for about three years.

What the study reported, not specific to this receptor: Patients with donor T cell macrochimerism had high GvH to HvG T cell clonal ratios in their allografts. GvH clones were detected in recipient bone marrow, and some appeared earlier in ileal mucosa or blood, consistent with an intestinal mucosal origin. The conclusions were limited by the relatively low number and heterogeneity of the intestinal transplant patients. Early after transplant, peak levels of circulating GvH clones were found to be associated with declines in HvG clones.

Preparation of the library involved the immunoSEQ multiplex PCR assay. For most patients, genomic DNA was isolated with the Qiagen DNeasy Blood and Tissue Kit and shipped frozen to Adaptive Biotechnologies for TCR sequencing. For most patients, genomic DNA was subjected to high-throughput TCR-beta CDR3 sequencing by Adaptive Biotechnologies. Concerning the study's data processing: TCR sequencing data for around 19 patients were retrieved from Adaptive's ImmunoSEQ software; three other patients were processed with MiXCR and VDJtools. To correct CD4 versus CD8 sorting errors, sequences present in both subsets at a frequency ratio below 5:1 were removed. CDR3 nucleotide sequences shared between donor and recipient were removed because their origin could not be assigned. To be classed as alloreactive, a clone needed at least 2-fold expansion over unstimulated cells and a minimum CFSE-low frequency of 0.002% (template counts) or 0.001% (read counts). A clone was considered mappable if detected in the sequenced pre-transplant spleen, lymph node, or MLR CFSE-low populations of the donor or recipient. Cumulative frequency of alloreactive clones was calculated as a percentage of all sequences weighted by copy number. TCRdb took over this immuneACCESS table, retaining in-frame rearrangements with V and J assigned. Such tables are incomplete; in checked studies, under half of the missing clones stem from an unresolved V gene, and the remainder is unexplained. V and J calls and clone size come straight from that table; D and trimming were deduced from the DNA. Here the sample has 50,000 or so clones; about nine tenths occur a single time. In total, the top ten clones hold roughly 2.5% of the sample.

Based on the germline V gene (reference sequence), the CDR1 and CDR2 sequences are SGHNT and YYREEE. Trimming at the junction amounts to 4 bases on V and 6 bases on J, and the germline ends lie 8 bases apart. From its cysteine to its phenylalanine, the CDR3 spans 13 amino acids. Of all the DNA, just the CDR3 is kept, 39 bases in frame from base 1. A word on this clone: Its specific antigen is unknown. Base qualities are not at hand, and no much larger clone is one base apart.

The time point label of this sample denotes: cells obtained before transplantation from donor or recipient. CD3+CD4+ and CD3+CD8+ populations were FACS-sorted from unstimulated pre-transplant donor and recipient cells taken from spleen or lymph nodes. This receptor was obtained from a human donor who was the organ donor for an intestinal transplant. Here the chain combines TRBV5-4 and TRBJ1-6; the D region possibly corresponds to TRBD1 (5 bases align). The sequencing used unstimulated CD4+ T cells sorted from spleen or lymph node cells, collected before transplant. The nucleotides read TGTGCCAGCAGCGGTGACAGTAATTCACCCCTCCACTTT. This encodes CASSGDSNSPLHF.